This T cell receptor beta chain was captured by sequencing in a study of T cells after yellow fever vaccination. Overall study findings and caveats: Sorted repertoires could include abundant contaminating clonotypes from bulk cells. Across the CD4 and CD8 compartments, a small share of clonotypes was present in both.

Germline V gene sequence: CDR1 MNHEY, CDR2 SVGEGT. The CDR3 covers 12 residues. Trimming removed 7 bases from V and 3 bases from J, with 9 bases in between. This clonotype was seen many times. Its antigen is still unknown. TCRdb used MiXCR to reprocess the 5' RACE reads, holding one entry per CDR3 protein. Of hundreds of thousands of distinct CDR3 sequences in the sample, roughly 6.2% were seen once. The sequencing used PBMCs, collected 5 days after the yellow fever booster vaccination. The chain recombines TRBV6-2 or TRBV6-3 with TRBJ1-2; tentative D call: TRBD1 (5 bases). This TCR derives from a man aged 25-45 years who received the YFV17D yellow fever vaccine. CDR3 nucleotide sequence: TGTGCCAGCAAAGGGACGGACTATGGCTACACCTTC. Its protein product is CASKGTDYGYTF.